This T cell receptor (beta chain) was obtained from a study of blood T cell repertoires in COVID-19. Study background: Samples taken during acute and convalescent COVID-19 were collected in the United States, Italy and Spain. The cDNA or gDNA used as material had been derived from T cells, B-cell-depleted T cells, or PBMCs.

V gave up 1 base and J gave up 6 bases; unmatched junction bases: 10. The CDR3 spans 16 residues. Germline CDR1 and CDR2: LGHNT and FRNRAP. Methods used by the authors: Estimation of nucleated cell counts relied on the amplification of reference gene primers. Using immunoSEQ multiplex PCR, the repertoire was profiled, and TCRdb retains in-frame clones only, with some absent. V and J calls and clone size are given by that table; D and trimming were obtained from the DNA. This sample has about 52,000 clones, with around 81% found just once. This sequence was found in an older man with active COVID-19. The rearrangement uses TRBV12-5 and TRBJ1-2; 8 bases agree with TRBD1. What was sequenced was peripheral blood. CDR3 sequence reads: CASGLAATGVGDGYTF. In DNA form, the CDR3 reads TGTGCTAGTGGTTTGGCCGCGACAGGGGTTGGGGATGGCTACACCTTC.